Shown below are 12 T cell receptor beta chains from a single sample sequenced in a study of T cells after yellow fever vaccination. TCRdb fed the 5' RACE reads into MiXCR, producing one record per CDR3 protein. The sample has roughly 300,000 distinct CDR3 sequences, roughly 7.5% seen once; the top ten hold roughly 15%. The sample in question was PBMCs, obtained about 41 days after the first yellow fever vaccination. The receptor set was obtained from a man aged 18 to 29 who received the YFV17D yellow fever vaccine.

This clonotype was seen a few times. The chain has TRBV3-1 and TRBJ2-7, with 7 bases matching TRBD1. The CDR3 is 17 amino acids. The germline gives CDR1 LGHDT, CDR2 YNNKEL (reference sequence). J lost 2 bases, V lost 4 bases, and 14 bases had no gene match. DNA for the CDR3: TGTGCCAGCAGCCTCTTACTAACCGGGACAGTAGCCTACGAGCAGTACTTC. It specifies CASSLLLTGTVAYEQYF.

This clonotype was detected a few times. J is TRBJ2-1 and V is TRBV11-1; possibly TRBD2 for D (5 bases). V was shortened by 5 bases and J by 0 bases, with 5 bases between the two germline ends. Per the germline V gene, CDR1 is SGHAT and CDR2 is FQDESV (reference sequence). The length of the CDR3 is 13 residues. The CDR3 DNA follows: TGTGCCAGCAGCCGGGACTCCTACAATGAGCAGTTCTTC. Its translation is CASSRDSYNEQFF.

The chain uses TRBV20-1 and TRBJ2-6; TRBD1 agrees at 8 bases. V gave up 3 bases and J gave up 1 base; unmatched junction bases: 2. Germline-derived CDR1 and CDR2 are DFQATT and SNEGSKA (reference sequence). The CDR3 runs to 15 residues. CDR3 amino acids: CSASDRGSGANVLTF. The DNA of the CDR3 is TGCAGTGCTAGCGACAGGGGATCTGGGGCCAACGTCCTGACTTTC.

This clonotype has more than one count but fewer than ten. This chain connects TRBV27 to TRBJ2-4; D may match TRBD1 or TRBD2 (5 bases each). V lost 4 bases and J lost 8, with 21 bases in between. From germline, CDR1 is MNHEY and CDR2 SMNVEV (reference sequence). This CDR3 is 16 amino acids long. The CDR3 bases are TGTGCCAGCAGTTCCACCGGGACGCCGGGTCGGGACATTCAGTACTTC. Translation: CASSSTGTPGRDIQYF.

The J gene is TRBJ2-1, the V gene TRBV10-3; 10 bases are shared with TRBD2. This CDR3 is 14 amino acids long. Losses at the gene ends were 5 bases for V and 8 bases for J; bases not matched to a gene: 6. Germline CDR1 ENHRY, CDR2 SYGVKD. The CDR3 here is CAISTASGGYEQFF. The CDR3 DNA reads as TGTGCCATCAGTACCGCTAGCGGGGGCTATGAGCAGTTCTTC.

The chain employs TRBV7-6 and TRBJ2-2; weak D call: TRBD2 (5 bases). There are 15 residues in the CDR3. Germline lookup yields CDR1 SGHVS and CDR2 FNYEAQ. Trimming removed 1 base at V and 4 bases at J, with 10 bases between. In nucleotides, the CDR3 is TGTGCCAGCAGCTTAGGGGCAGCGGTCACCGGGGAGCTGTTTTTT. Residues: CASSLGAAVTGELFF.

The rearrangement joins TRBV7-2 to TRBJ2-2; 8 bases fit TRBD2. The length of the CDR3 is 17 residues. With 3 bases clipped from V and 0 bases from J, the junction kept 6 bases outside the gene matches. The germline V gene encodes CDR1 SGHTA and CDR2 FQGNSA. In DNA form, the CDR3 reads TGTGCCAGCAGCTTTCGAGCGGGGGACCCGAACACCGGGGAGCTGTTTTTT. This sequence encodes CASSFRAGDPNTGELFF.

Only a few counts were recorded for this clonotype. J is TRBJ1-2 and V is TRBV7-2; D not resolved. V was cut by 5 bases and J by 2 bases, with 12 bases left in between. Per germline, CDR1 SGHTA and CDR2 FQGNSA. CDR3 length equals 14 residues. The CDR3 nucleotides read TGTGCCAGCAGCCCCAATCTAAGAAACTATGGCTACACCTTC. It translates to CASSPNLRNYGYTF.

The J gene is TRBJ2-4, the V gene TRBV6-2 or TRBV6-3; the D gene is possibly TRBD1 (6 bases). V gave up 7 bases and J gave up 3 bases, with 10 bases separating them. The CDR3 has 13 residues. CDR1 and CDR2 from the germline V gene are MNHEY and SVGEGT. For the CDR3, the DNA is TGTGCCAGCACTACAGGGTTCAAAAACATTCAGTACTTC. This codes for CASTTGFKNIQYF.

Concerning this clonotype itself: This clone may be a read error of a much larger clone one base away. J is TRBJ2-2 and V is TRBV5-1; possible D gene TRBD2, 5 bases. This CDR3 spans 14 amino acids. From germline, CDR1 is SGHRS and CDR2 YFSETQ. DNA for the CDR3: TGCGCCAGCAGCTTCGGCTCTAACACCGGGGTGCTGTTTTTT. Translating it yields CASSFGSNTGVLFF.

This clonotype was detected only a few times. The chain employs TRBV12-3 or TRBV12-4 and TRBJ2-3, with TRBD2 identical over 8 bases. This CDR3 contains 16 residues. V shed 6 bases and J 3 bases; nucleotides not matched to a gene: 11. The CDR3 spells CASSPSGRGGTDTQYF. The CDR3 DNA sequence: TGTGCCAGCAGCCCATCTGGACGGGGGGGAACAGATACGCAGTATTTT.

The genes are TRBV7-9 and TRBJ1-2; 7 positions agree with TRBD1. Germline trimming cut 3 bases from V and 8 bases from J; bases unmatched to any gene: 6. Germline loops: CDR1 SEHNR, CDR2 FQNEAQ (reference sequence). There are 13 residues in the CDR3. The DNA for the CDR3 is TGTGCCAGCAGCTTCGAGGGGGCAGGGGGCTACACCTTC. Protein product: CASSFEGAGGYTF.